This TCR beta chain was profiled in a study of cytomegalovirus exposure and HLA in healthy donors. Study overall: Ancestry clustering placed about 80% of around 400 genotyped donors in the Caucasian-associated cluster.

This clone was seen a single time. The germline CDR1 and CDR2 sequences are MDHEN and SYDVKM. V lost 6 bases and J lost 4; bases outside the gene matches: 7. There are 14 residues in the CDR3. PCR involved 60 Vbeta and 13 Jbeta primers. Produced via immunoSEQ multiplex PCR; TCRdb's table is partial and in-frame only. The sample lists tens of thousands of clones; roughly 80% were seen once. The sample consisted of PBMCs. The clonotype comes from a woman aged 30 to 39 in good health and CMV-seronegative. This chain links TRBV28 with TRBJ1-2; 8 nucleotides match TRBD1. CDR3 DNA sequence: TGTGCCAGCAGCGCCGGGCAGGGGGCCTATGGCTACACCTTC. Amino acid sequence: CASSAGQGAYGYTF.